Given below is one T cell receptor (beta chain) in context. V was trimmed by 2 bases and J by 5 bases, leaving 21 bases between them. This CDR3 is 17 amino acids long. Germline V CDR1 and CDR2: SGHDN, FVKESK. This specimen comes from a study of T cell responses to AZD1222 COVID-19 vaccine. Across the whole study: Recipients boosted at about 4 weeks or about 12 weeks are pooled.

This table comes from immunoSEQ multiplex PCR, and its TCRdb copy is limited to in-frame clones, with some not included. The data hold some 110,000 clones, with about 90% observed a single time. This chain connects TRBV14 to TRBJ1-1, with D possibly being TRBD1 (6 bases). The sequenced sample was peripheral blood, obtained on day 0 of AZD1222 vaccination. The receptor was derived from an adult in good health. In DNA, the CDR3 is TGTGCCAGCAGCCAAACAAGTACAGGGAGGGCGAAGACTGAAGCTTTCTTT. It is translated as CASSQTSTGRAKTEAFF.